This T cell receptor (beta chain) was recorded in a study of human T cells and chemical hapten exposure. Study-wide background: The sensitizing agent was 2% DPC, placed on 2 cm by 2 cm of upper inner arm skin.

The sample holds a few counts of this clonotype. The CDR3 extends over 14 amino acids. V was pared by 3 bases and J by 0 bases, with 9 bases between. CDR1 DFQATT and CDR2 SNEGSKA come from the germline V gene (reference sequence). Time point given: patch test 1, 2 weeks after DPC sensitization. Treatment denoted: therapeutic diphenylcyclopropenone sensitization with weekly scalp DPC. The study enrolled 18 to 70-year-old alopecia patients suitable for DPC. From the RACE reads, TCRdb called clonotypes with MiXCR, one entry per CDR3 protein. The data show roughly 70,000 distinct CDR3 sequences, around 9.5% seen once.

The chain recombines TRBV20-1 with TRBJ1-5; D gene unclear. Specimen: whole blood, collected in connection with sensitization to the hapten diphenylcyclopropenone (DPC). The clonotype originates from a woman aged 40 to 50 with alopecia areata. Some clones in this sample may be carry-over from other donors' samples. The CDR3 is CSASRGNSNQPQHF. The DNA of the CDR3 is TGCAGTGCTAGCCGGGGTAATAGCAATCAGCCCCAGCATTTT.